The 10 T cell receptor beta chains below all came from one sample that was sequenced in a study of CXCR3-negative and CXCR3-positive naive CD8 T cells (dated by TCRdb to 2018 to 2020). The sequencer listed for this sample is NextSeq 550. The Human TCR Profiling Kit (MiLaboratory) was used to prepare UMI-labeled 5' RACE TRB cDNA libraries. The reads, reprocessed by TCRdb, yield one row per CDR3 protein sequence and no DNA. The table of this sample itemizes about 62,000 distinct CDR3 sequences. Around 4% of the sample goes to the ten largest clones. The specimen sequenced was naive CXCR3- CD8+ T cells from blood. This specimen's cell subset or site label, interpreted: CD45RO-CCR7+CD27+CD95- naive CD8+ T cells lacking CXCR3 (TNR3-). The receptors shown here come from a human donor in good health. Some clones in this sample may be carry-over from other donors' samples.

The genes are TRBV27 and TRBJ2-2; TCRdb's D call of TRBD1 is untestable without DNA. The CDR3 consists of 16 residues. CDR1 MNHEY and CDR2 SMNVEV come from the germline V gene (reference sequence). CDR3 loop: CASSFAGRRYTGELFF.

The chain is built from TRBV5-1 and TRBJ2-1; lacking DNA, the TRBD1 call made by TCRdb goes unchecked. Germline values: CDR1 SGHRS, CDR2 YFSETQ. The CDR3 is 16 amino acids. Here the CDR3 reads CASSRRDASSYNEQFF.

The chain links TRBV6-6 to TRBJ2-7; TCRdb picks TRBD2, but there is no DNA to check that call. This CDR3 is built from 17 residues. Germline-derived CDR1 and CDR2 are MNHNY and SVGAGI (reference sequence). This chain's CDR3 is CASSGTGTNRRSYEQYF.

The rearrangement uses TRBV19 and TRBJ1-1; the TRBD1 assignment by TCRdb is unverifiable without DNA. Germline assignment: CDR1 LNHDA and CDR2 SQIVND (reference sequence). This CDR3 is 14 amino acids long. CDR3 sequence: CASSMGQGNTEAFF.

This CDR3 reads CSVPGTVITEAFF. The genes are TRBV29-1 and TRBJ1-1; without DNA, the TCRdb call of TRBD1 cannot be checked. The CDR3 totals 13 residues. Germline assignment: CDR1 SQVTM and CDR2 ANQGSEA.

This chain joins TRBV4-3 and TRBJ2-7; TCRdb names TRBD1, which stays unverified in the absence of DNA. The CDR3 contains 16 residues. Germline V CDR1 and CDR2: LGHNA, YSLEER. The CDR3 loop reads CASSQDRGGPSYEQYF.

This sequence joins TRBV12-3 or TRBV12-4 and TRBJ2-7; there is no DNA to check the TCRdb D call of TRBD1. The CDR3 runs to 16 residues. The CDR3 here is CASSAGTGLFSYEQYF.

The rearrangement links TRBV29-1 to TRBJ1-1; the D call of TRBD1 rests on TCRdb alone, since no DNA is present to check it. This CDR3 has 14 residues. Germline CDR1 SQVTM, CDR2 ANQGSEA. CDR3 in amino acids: CSVEGGQVGPEAFF.

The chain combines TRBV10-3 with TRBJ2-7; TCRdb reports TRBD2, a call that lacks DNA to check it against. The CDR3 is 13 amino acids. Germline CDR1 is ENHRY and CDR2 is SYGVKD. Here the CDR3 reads CAISDSGITVAYF.

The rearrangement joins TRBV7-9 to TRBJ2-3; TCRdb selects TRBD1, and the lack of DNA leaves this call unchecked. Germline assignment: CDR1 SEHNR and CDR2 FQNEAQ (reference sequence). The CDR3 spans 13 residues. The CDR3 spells CATPGQDTDTQYF.